This TCR beta chain is drawn from a study of T cell changes during pregnancy in multiple sclerosis. Trimming cost V 7 bases and J 8 bases; bases outside gene matches: 11. Germline V gene lookup returns CDR1 LNHDA and CDR2 SQIVND (reference sequence). This CDR3 is built from 14 residues. TCRdb's table, derived via immunoSEQ multiplex PCR, lists solely in-frame clones and lacks some. Here the sample spans roughly 28,000 clones, just over 90% being singletons. This clonotype originated in a female donor with multiple sclerosis, enrolled in a pregnancy study. The sample here was CD8+ T cells from peripheral blood mononuclear cells, taken before pregnancy. The V call is TRBV19, the J call TRBJ2-4, with 7 bases identical to TRBD2. CDR3 residues: CASTRLAFMDIQYF. In nucleotides, the CDR3 is TGTGCCAGTACCCGACTAGCATTTATGGACATTCAGTACTTC.